What follows are 6 T cell receptor beta chains derived from one specimen sequenced in a study of blood T cell repertoires in COVID-19. The method was immunoSEQ multiplex PCR; TCRdb's version includes in-frame clones alone and lacks a portion of them. In the table there are 650,000 to 800,000 clones, about 90% of which are singletons. Sequencing was done on a sample of peripheral blood. The receptors shown here come from a woman under 30 with acute or convalescent COVID-19.

V usage is TRBV19 and J usage is TRBJ1-6, with 9 bases lining up with TRBD1. V dropped 3 bases and J dropped 7; count of bases not matched to a gene: 7. The CDR3 consists of 16 residues. From germline, CDR1 is LNHDA and CDR2 SQIVND (reference sequence). CDR3 coding DNA: TGTGCCAGTAGTATGGACGTTGGACAGGGGAATTCACCCCTCCACTTT. It encodes CASSMDVGQGNSPLHF.

The CDR3 reads CSVVAGTGAGIREQFF. The DNA of the CDR3 is TGCAGCGTTGTAGCTGGGACAGGGGCGGGTATTCGAGAGCAGTTCTTC. The V call is TRBV29-1, the J call TRBJ2-1; 10 bases align to TRBD1. Per germline, CDR1 SQVTM and CDR2 ANQGSEA. J lost 10 bases, V lost 4 bases, and 16 bases had no gene match. The CDR3 has 16 amino acids.

The chain joins TRBV11-2 to TRBJ1-2; TRBD1 matches at 9 bases. There are 17 residues in the CDR3. V shed 6 bases, J shed 8 bases, and the junction held 19 bases outside the gene matches. Germline V gene sequence: CDR1 SGHAT, CDR2 FQNNGV. The CDR3 loop is CASRSTGTGQGVGGYTF. The CDR3 DNA follows: TGTGCCAGCAGATCAACCGGGACAGGGCAAGGCGTCGGGGGCTACACCTTC.

CDR3 coding DNA: TGTGCCAGTAGCCGAGAACCGGGACAGGGATATAATTCACCCCTCCACTTT. This encodes CASSREPGQGYNSPLHF. The chain links TRBV19 to TRBJ1-6, with 9 bases identical to TRBD1. This CDR3 region has 17 residues. V was pared by 6 bases and J by 4 bases, with 10 bases of the junction left unmatched. CDR1 and CDR2 from the germline V gene are LNHDA and SQIVND (reference sequence).

J is TRBJ1-2 and V is TRBV7-9; TRBD1 matches at 7 bases. Germline values: CDR1 SEHNR, CDR2 FQNEAQ (reference sequence). The length of the CDR3 is 13 residues. Losses at the gene ends were 5 bases for V and 4 bases for J; bases not matched to a gene: 4. CDR3 region: CASSTGESYGYTF. The CDR3 DNA is TGTGCCAGCAGCACAGGGGAAAGCTATGGCTACACCTTC.

The chain uses TRBV2 and TRBJ1-1; D is possibly TRBD1 (5 bases). Germline V gene lookup returns CDR1 SNHLY and CDR2 FYNNEI. V was cut by 1 base and J by 5 bases, with 14 bases left in between. The length of the CDR3 is 15 residues. CDR3 nucleotide sequence: TGTGCCAGCAGTGAAGGGGTGGGCCGGGGGACTGAAGCTTTCTTT. This codes for CASSEGVGRGTEAFF.